This T cell receptor (beta chain) was profiled in a study of glioma-infiltrating T cells. Whole-study results and caveats: Tissue-blood divergence was below expectation in non-neoplastic patients, above in gliomas. CDR3 overlap between tissue and blood was very small.

V lost 3 bases, J lost 1 base, and 6 bases stayed unmatched. The CDR3 is 15 residues long. Germline assignment: CDR1 DFQATT and CDR2 SNEGSKA (reference sequence). Note on this clonotype: Its target is unknown.

Amplification of TCR alpha and beta CDR3 regions from RNA used iRepertoire nested multiplex PCR. Tissue mRNA or PBMC total RNA, 100-400 ng, went into one-step reverse transcription and amplification. TCRdb redid the calling of the multiplex PCR reads with MiXCR, one entry per CDR3 protein. The table lists around 93,000 distinct CDR3 sequences, roughly 37% of them singletons. The sequence derives from a human donor with low-grade glioma or glioblastoma, undergoing nonglioma brain surgery, or in good health (not recorded which). Sequences were obtained from glioma tissue, nonneoplastic brain tissue, or PBMCs (not recorded which). The chain recombines TRBV20-1 with TRBJ2-7; 10 nucleotides match TRBD2. CDR3 in amino acids: CSASWTSGLSYEQYF. The CDR3 nucleotides read TGCAGTGCTAGTTGGACTAGCGGACTGTCCTACGAGCAGTACTTC.